Presented here are 17 T cell receptor beta chains from one specimen sequenced in a study of PD-1 blockade in classical Hodgkin lymphoma. TCRdb keeps only in-frame clones here, not all; method: immunoSEQ multiplex PCR. The table includes over 70,000 clones, 90% detected once. The time point here: cycle 4 day 1 (C4D1), after more than five weeks of nivolumab. Each of the patients experienced relapse following autologous stem cell transplantation, and their brentuximab vedotin exposure differed. The input for sequencing was peripheral blood mononuclear cells (PBMCs), taken before the fourth cycle of nivolumab. These receptor sequences come from a human donor with classical Hodgkin lymphoma.

The CDR3 here is CASSLAGTGPSGNTIYF. The CDR3 coding sequence is TGTGCCAGCAGCTTGGCCGGGACAGGCCCGAGTGGAAACACCATATATTTT. The chain joins TRBV5-6 to TRBJ1-3; 8 bases fit TRBD1. Trimming at V came to 0 bases and at J to 3 bases, leaving 8 bases not matched to a gene. The CDR3 runs 17 residues. Looked up from germline, CDR1 is SGHDT and CDR2 is YYEEEE.

V usage is TRBV5-1 and J usage is TRBJ2-2; 7 bases are a match to TRBD1. Germline V gene sequence: CDR1 SGHRS, CDR2 YFSETQ. The V and J ends lost 6 bases and 7 bases, in that order; junction bases with no gene match: 18. CDR3 size: 17 residues. The CDR3 protein is CASKPRVTTGQIGELFF. The CDR3 nucleotides read TGCGCCAGCAAACCCCGCGTTACGACAGGGCAGATCGGGGAGCTGTTTTTT. Supplemented by reference TRBV5-1 and TRBJ2-2, the full variable domain reads KAGVTQTPRYLIKTRGQQVTLSCSPISGHRSVSWYQQTPGQGLQFLFEYFSETQRNKGNFPGRFSGRQFSNSRSEMNVSTLELGDSALYLCASKPRVTTGQIGELFFGEGSRLTVL.

The chain couples TRBV14 to TRBJ2-1; no clear D. Germline V lookup: CDR1 SGHDN, CDR2 FVKESK. V was cut by 1 base and J by 1 base, with 8 bases left in between. This CDR3 region has 15 residues. The CDR3 nucleotides are TGTGCCAGCAGCCAAGTTGAGGTTTCCTACAATGAGCAGTTCTTC. Encoded protein: CASSQVEVSYNEQFF.

This chain links TRBV30 with TRBJ1-3, with no clear D. The CDR3 extends over 14 amino acids. Germline values: CDR1 GTSNPN, CDR2 SVGIG (reference sequence). The V end was cut by 2 bases, the J end by 0 bases, with 8 bases between. The CDR3 here is CAWSSVDSGNTIYF. As DNA, the CDR3 is TGTGCCTGGAGTTCCGTGGACTCTGGAAACACCATATATTTT.

The chain joins TRBV6-1 to TRBJ2-4, with D perhaps assigned TRBD1 or TRBD2 (5 bases each). The CDR3 runs to 14 residues. Germline V gene data show CDR1 as MNHNS and CDR2 as SASEGT. V lost 4 bases and J 5 bases, leaving 12 bases between the germline ends. CDR3 coding DNA: TGTGCCAGCAGTGCCCGCATGGGACAAAACATTCAGTACTTC. Its protein is CASSARMGQNIQYF.

The genes are TRBV4-2 and TRBJ2-3, with D possibly TRBD1 on 6 matching bases. The CDR3 consists of 15 residues. Germline assignment: CDR1 LGHNA and CDR2 YNFKEQ. V was clipped by 8 bases and J by 2 bases, with 17 bases between them. This CDR3 is CASSTGTLVTDTQYF. The CDR3 DNA follows: TGTGCCAGCTCGACCGGGACACTAGTCACAGATACGCAGTATTTT.

The chain joins TRBV15 to TRBJ1-1, with D maybe TRBD1 (5 bases). V shed 1 base and J shed 3 bases, with 12 bases lying between them. Per germline, CDR1 LNHNV and CDR2 YYDKDF (reference sequence). This CDR3 comprises 15 residues. CDR3 nucleotide sequence: TGTGCCACCAGCAGAGTGAGGGGATACGACACTGAAGCTTTCTTT. Its protein product is CATSRVRGYDTEAFF.

This sequence joins TRBV9 and TRBJ1-2; D call uncertain. The V gene's germline CDR1 is SGDLS and CDR2 YYNGEE. Trimming took 2 bases from V and 6 from J, leaving 11 bases between them. This CDR3 is 13 amino acids long. The CDR3 nucleotides read TGTGCCAGCAGCGTGGGCGCTTCCCATGGCTACACCTTC. This sequence encodes CASSVGASHGYTF.

Note on this clone: At one boundary the junction diverges from the germline segment, which might be a read error. This chain connects TRBV18 to TRBJ2-7; D gene unclear. The CDR3 totals 11 residues. Germline V CDR1 and CDR2: KGHSH, LQKENI. CDR3 region: CASSQRDEQYF. DNA of the CDR3: TGTGCCAGTTCACAAAGAGACGAGCAGTACTTC. The full variable domain, its missing parts supplied by reference TRBV18 and TRBJ2-7, is NAGVMQNPRHLVRRRGQEARLRCSPMKGHSHVYWYRQLPEEGLKFMVYLQKENIIDESGMPKERFSAEFPKEGPSILRIQQVVRGDSAAYFCASSQRDEQYFGPGTRLTVT.

The chain joins TRBV7-7 to TRBJ2-5, with 11 bases that match TRBD2. The CDR3 has 16 residues. The germline CDR1 and CDR2 sequences are SSHAT and FNYEAQ (reference sequence). Losses at the gene ends were 10 bases for V and 1 base for J; bases not matched to a gene: 11. In DNA, the CDR3 is TGTGCCACCCGTCCGGGACTAGCGGTAATCCAAGAGACCCAGTACTTC. It specifies CATRPGLAVIQETQYF.

The chain has TRBV28 and TRBJ1-1; TRBD1 might be the D (5 bases). Trimming took 6 bases from V and 2 from J, leaving 34 bases between them. CDR3 length: 21 residues. Germline assignment: CDR1 MDHEN and CDR2 SYDVKM. CDR3 sequence reads: CASRFFLGDPLTRGRNTEAFF. Here the CDR3 DNA reads TGTGCCAGCAGATTCTTCCTAGGGGACCCCCTAACGCGGGGACGCAACACTGAAGCTTTCTTT.

This chain uses TRBV9 with TRBJ1-1; 8 bases align to TRBD1. CDR1 and CDR2 (germline): SGDLS, YYNGEE. This CDR3 has 14 amino acids. The V gene end was trimmed by 4 bases and the J gene end by 11 bases; junction bases not matched to a gene: 13. The CDR3, as DNA: TGTGCCAGCAGCCCCACAGGGGGTCCCCGCTGGGCTTTCTTT. Encoded protein: CASSPTGGPRWAFF. The whole variable domain, filled in from reference TRBV9 and TRBJ1-1, reads DSGVTQTPKHLITATGQRVTLRCSPRSGDLSVYWYQQSLDQGLQFLIQYYNGEERAKGNILERFSAQQFPDLHSELNLSSLELGDSALYFCASSPTGGPRWAFFGQGTRLTVV.

CDR3 coding DNA: TGTGCCAGCCTCAGGACAGGCGATGAAAAACTGTTTTTT. This sequence encodes CASLRTGDEKLFF. The chain combines TRBV7-2 with TRBJ1-4; 7 nucleotides agree with TRBD1. Germline trimming cut 8 bases from V and 6 bases from J; bases unmatched to any gene: 6. This CDR3 is built from 13 residues. Germline CDR1 is SGHTA and CDR2 is FQGNSA.

The chain's CDR3 is CASGTLRQGSNTEAFF. For the CDR3, the DNA is TGCGCCAGCGGCACCCTCCGACAGGGGTCGAACACTGAAGCTTTCTTT. The chain links TRBV5-1 to TRBJ1-1; 8 bases align to TRBD1. Germline V gives CDR1 SGHRS, CDR2 YFSETQ. V lost 7 bases to trimming and J lost 1 base; unmatched junction nucleotides: 12. This CDR3 is 16 amino acids long. Full variable domain (rest looked up from reference TRBV5-1 and TRBJ1-1): KAGVTQTPRYLIKTRGQQVTLSCSPISGHRSVSWYQQTPGQGLQFLFEYFSETQRNKGNFPGRFSGRQFSNSRSEMNVSTLELGDSALYLCASGTLRQGSNTEAFFGQGTRLTVV.

The CDR3, as DNA: TGTGCCAGCAGCTTTGAGGGGGCATCGCGGGGCTACACCTTC. Amino acids: CASSFEGASRGYTF. This chain links TRBV7-9 with TRBJ1-2, with 7 bases identical to TRBD1. V was clipped by 3 bases and J by 8 bases; unmatched bases: 9. The CDR3 contains 14 residues. The germline V gene has CDR1 SEHNR and CDR2 FQNEAQ (reference sequence).

This rearrangement joins TRBV29-1 to TRBJ2-7, with D possibly being TRBD2 (6 bases). The CDR3 sequence is 12 residues long. The V and J ends lost 1 base and 2 bases respectively, with 6 bases between them. Germline V gene data show CDR1 as SQVTM and CDR2 as ANQGSEA. Here the CDR3 reads CSVEGLAYEQYF. Here the CDR3 DNA reads TGCAGCGTTGAAGGACTAGCCTACGAGCAGTACTTC.

The V call is TRBV19, the J call TRBJ2-7; D gene uncertain. This CDR3 region has 15 residues. The V gene lost 0 bases and the J gene lost 3 bases, with 12 bases spanning the gap. Germline V gives CDR1 LNHDA, CDR2 SQIVND (reference sequence). In DNA, the CDR3 is TGTGCCAGTAGTATAGAACTTGACGATTACTACGAGCAGTACTTC. It translates to CASSIELDDYYEQYF.